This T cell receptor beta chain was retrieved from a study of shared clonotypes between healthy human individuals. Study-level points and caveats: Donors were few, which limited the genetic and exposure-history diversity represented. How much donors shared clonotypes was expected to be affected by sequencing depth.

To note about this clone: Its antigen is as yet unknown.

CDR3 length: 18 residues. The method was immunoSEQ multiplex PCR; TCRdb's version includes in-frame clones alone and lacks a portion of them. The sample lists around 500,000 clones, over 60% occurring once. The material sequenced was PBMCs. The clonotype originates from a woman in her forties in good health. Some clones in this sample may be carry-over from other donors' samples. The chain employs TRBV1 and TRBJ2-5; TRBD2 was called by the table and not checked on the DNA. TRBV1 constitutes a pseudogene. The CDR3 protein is CTSSPSGLAGPRGETQYF. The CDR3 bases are TGCACCAGCAGCCCTTCGGGACTAGCGGGTCCCAGGGGGGAGACCCAGTACTTC.